Listed below are T cell receptor beta chains from one sample, sequenced in a study of cytomegalovirus exposure and HLA in healthy donors. Sequencing used immunoSEQ multiplex PCR; TCRdb keeps in-frame clones, though not all of them. The sample yields roughly 100,000 clones, around 67% seen once. The sequenced material came from PBMCs. These receptors all come from a woman aged 45-60 years in good health and CMV-seronegative. Each CDR3 is given with its conserved first and last residue. Fields, in order: CDR3 DNA, CDR3 protein, D gene, clone size, V gene, J gene. D genes are given only for firm matches. Some rows have no size entry. The others give once, few or many, or a class for an expanded clone.

cdr3_nt: TGCAGCGTTGGGAAGGGGGCGACTGAAGCTTTCTTT; cdr3_aa: CSVGKGATEAFF; d_call: TRBD1; clone_size: NA; v_call: TRBV29-1; j_call: TRBJ1-1
cdr3_nt: TGTGCCAGCAGCCCCCGGGACAGGGGCGGTAGCTATGGCTACACCTTC; cdr3_aa: CASSPRDRGGSYGYTF; d_call: TRBD1; clone_size: NA; v_call: TRBV6-6; j_call: TRBJ1-2
cdr3_nt: TGCGCCAGCAGCCAAGTCCCAGGGAGGGTGCTGTTTTTT; cdr3_aa: CASSQVPGRVLFF; d_call: TRBD2; clone_size: few; v_call: TRBV4-3; j_call: TRBJ2-2
cdr3_nt: TGTGCCACCTTGGATTCTACGGAGGAAAAACTGTTTTTT; cdr3_aa: CATLDSTEEKLFF; d_call: NA; clone_size: NA; v_call: TRBV28; j_call: TRBJ1-4
cdr3_nt: TGTGCCAGCAGCTTTCCTAGCGGTAGCACAGATACGCAGTATTTT; cdr3_aa: CASSFPSGSTDTQYF; d_call: TRBD2; clone_size: NA; v_call: TRBV5-6; j_call: TRBJ2-3
cdr3_nt: TGTGCCAGTAGTTCCCAACTAGCGGGAGGGATAAACTACGAGCAGTACTTC; cdr3_aa: CASSSQLAGGINYEQYF; d_call: TRBD2; clone_size: once; v_call: TRBV19; j_call: TRBJ2-7
cdr3_nt: TGTGCCGAAGGACTAGCGGGAGTCCTGAGCTCCTACAATGAGCAGTTCTTC; cdr3_aa: CAEGLAGVLSSYNEQFF; d_call: TRBD2; clone_size: NA; v_call: TRBV7-3; j_call: TRBJ2-1
cdr3_nt: TGTGCCAGCAGTTACTCCGGGGTTCACGATACGCAGTATTTT; cdr3_aa: CASSYSGVHDTQYF; d_call: NA; clone_size: NA; v_call: TRBV6-5; j_call: TRBJ2-3
cdr3_nt: TGTGCCAGCAGCTTAACTAGCGGGAGTTTACCCCCCCAAGAGACCCAGTACTTC; cdr3_aa: CASSLTSGSLPPQETQYF; d_call: TRBD2; clone_size: once; v_call: TRBV11-1; j_call: TRBJ2-5
cdr3_nt: TGCGCCAGCCACGAGGGGGACTATAACGATTCACCCCTCCACTTT; cdr3_aa: CASHEGDYNDSPLHF; d_call: NA; clone_size: few; v_call: TRBV5-1; j_call: TRBJ1-6
cdr3_nt: TGTGCCAGCAGCCAGGCACTAGCGGGGGGTTACAATGAGCAGTTCTTC; cdr3_aa: CASSQALAGGYNEQFF; d_call: TRBD2; clone_size: NA; v_call: TRBV4-2; j_call: TRBJ2-1
cdr3_nt: TGTGCCAGCAGCTTGGGGACTAGCGTGGCAGATACGCAGTATTTT; cdr3_aa: CASSLGTSVADTQYF; d_call: TRBD2; clone_size: NA; v_call: TRBV7-7; j_call: TRBJ2-3
cdr3_nt: TGTGCCAGCAACTCTGACAGGGGCGCTTACAATGAGCAGTTCTTC; cdr3_aa: CASNSDRGAYNEQFF; d_call: TRBD1; clone_size: NA; v_call: TRBV13; j_call: TRBJ2-1
cdr3_nt: TGTGCCAGCAGCTCCCAAGGGACAGGCCGATACGAGACCCAGTACTTC; cdr3_aa: CASSSQGTGRYETQYF; d_call: TRBD1; clone_size: NA; v_call: TRBV7-9; j_call: TRBJ2-5
cdr3_nt: TGCGCCAGCAGCTCCGGGACAGGGGGCGCAAGCTATGGCTACACCTTC; cdr3_aa: CASSSGTGGASYGYTF; d_call: TRBD1; clone_size: few; v_call: TRBV5-1; j_call: TRBJ1-2
cdr3_nt: TGTGCCATCAGTGAGCAGGGCTACAATGAGCAGTTCTTC; cdr3_aa: CAISEQGYNEQFF; d_call: NA; clone_size: NA; v_call: TRBV10-3; j_call: TRBJ2-1
cdr3_nt: TGTGCCAGCAGCTGGCCTGGGGGAGGGCCGGGGGAGCTGTTTTTT; cdr3_aa: CASSWPGGGPGELFF; d_call: TRBD2; clone_size: NA; v_call: TRBV5-4; j_call: TRBJ2-2
cdr3_nt: TGCGCCAGCCGGGGACAGGGAATGAACACTGAAGCTTTCTTT; cdr3_aa: CASRGQGMNTEAFF; d_call: TRBD1; clone_size: once; v_call: TRBV10-2; j_call: TRBJ1-1
cdr3_nt: TGTGCCAGCTCACTTCTAGCGGGAGGCTACAGCTCCTACAATGAGCAGTTCTTC; cdr3_aa: CASSLLAGGYSSYNEQFF; d_call: TRBD2; clone_size: NA; v_call: TRBV18; j_call: TRBJ2-1
cdr3_nt: TGTGCCAGTAGTACGGGACTAGCGCGACAAGAGACCCAGTACTTC; cdr3_aa: CASSTGLARQETQYF; d_call: TRBD2; clone_size: NA; v_call: TRBV19; j_call: TRBJ2-5
cdr3_nt: TGTGCCAGCAGTTTAAGGGACTTTGAGTTTGGTCAGCCCCAGCATTTT; cdr3_aa: CASSLRDFEFGQPQHF; d_call: NA; clone_size: once; v_call: TRBV28; j_call: TRBJ1-5
cdr3_nt: TGTGCCAGCAGGACTAGCGGGGGGGCGGAGACCCAGTACTTC; cdr3_aa: CASRTSGGAETQYF; d_call: TRBD2; clone_size: NA; v_call: TRBV7-2; j_call: TRBJ2-5
cdr3_nt: TGTGCCAGCAGGGGGAGGACCACCAACATTAACTATGGCTACACCTTC; cdr3_aa: CASRGRTTNINYGYTF; d_call: NA; clone_size: NA; v_call: TRBV5-6; j_call: TRBJ1-2
cdr3_nt: TGTGCCAGCAGCCGGGACTACCAATACGAGCAGTACTTC; cdr3_aa: CASSRDYQYEQYF; d_call: TRBD2; clone_size: NA; v_call: TRBV7-3; j_call: TRBJ2-7
cdr3_nt: TGTGCCAGCAGCACAAACTCCAGGGAAAACATTCAGTACTTC; cdr3_aa: CASSTNSRENIQYF; d_call: NA; clone_size: NA; v_call: TRBV5-4; j_call: TRBJ2-4
cdr3_nt: TGTGCCAGCAGTTGGGACACCACAGATACGCAGTATTTT; cdr3_aa: CASSWDTTDTQYF; d_call: NA; clone_size: once; v_call: TRBV28; j_call: TRBJ2-3
cdr3_nt: TGTGCCAGTAGCCAAGGACAGGTCGAAGACGGCTACACCTTC; cdr3_aa: CASSQGQVEDGYTF; d_call: TRBD1; clone_size: NA; v_call: TRBV5-4; j_call: TRBJ1-2
cdr3_nt: TGTGCCAGCAGCATATGGACAGAAAACCAAGAGACCCAGTACTTC; cdr3_aa: CASSIWTENQETQYF; d_call: NA; clone_size: few; v_call: TRBV7-2; j_call: TRBJ2-5
cdr3_nt: TGTGCCAGCACCCGGGGGGGAAGGACAGATACGCAGTATTTT; cdr3_aa: CASTRGGRTDTQYF; d_call: TRBD2; clone_size: NA; v_call: TRBV28; j_call: TRBJ2-3
cdr3_nt: TGTGCCAGCAGACTGGGGCCTAACTACGAGCAGTACTTC; cdr3_aa: CASRLGPNYEQYF; d_call: NA; clone_size: few; v_call: TRBV5-6; j_call: TRBJ2-7
cdr3_nt: TGTGCCAGCAGCGTGGGGACTAGCGAAATCACAGATACGCAGTATTTT; cdr3_aa: CASSVGTSEITDTQYF; d_call: TRBD2; clone_size: NA; v_call: TRBV7-3; j_call: TRBJ2-3
cdr3_nt: TGTGCCAGCAGTTTTGGGACAAACGAGCAGTTCTTC; cdr3_aa: CASSFGTNEQFF; d_call: NA; clone_size: NA; v_call: TRBV28; j_call: TRBJ2-1
cdr3_nt: TGTGCCAGCAGGGACGACAGGGGTTTAACTAATGAAAAACTGTTTTTT; cdr3_aa: CASRDDRGLTNEKLFF; d_call: TRBD1; clone_size: NA; v_call: TRBV6-6; j_call: TRBJ1-4
cdr3_nt: TGTGCCAGCCAGGATCGGTTCGGGAACACTGAAGCTTTCTTT; cdr3_aa: CASQDRFGNTEAFF; d_call: NA; clone_size: few; v_call: TRBV11-2; j_call: TRBJ1-1
cdr3_nt: TGCGCCAGCAGTGAGACAGGAAATTTGGATGGCTACACCTTC; cdr3_aa: CASSETGNLDGYTF; d_call: NA; clone_size: NA; v_call: TRBV10-1; j_call: TRBJ1-2
cdr3_nt: TGTGCCAGCAGCCCGTGGACTGGATATAGCAATCAGCCCCAGCATTTT; cdr3_aa: CASSPWTGYSNQPQHF; d_call: NA; clone_size: NA; v_call: TRBV7-8; j_call: TRBJ1-5
cdr3_nt: TGTGCCAGCAGCCAAAGTAGCGGGAGTCGAGAGACCCAGTACTTC; cdr3_aa: CASSQSSGSRETQYF; d_call: TRBD2; clone_size: NA; v_call: TRBV5-4; j_call: TRBJ2-5
cdr3_nt: TGTGCCAGTACCGTTGGACAATTTCGGCCCCAGCATTTT; cdr3_aa: CASTVGQFRPQHF; d_call: NA; clone_size: NA; v_call: TRBV6-6; j_call: TRBJ1-5
cdr3_nt: TGCGCCAGCAGCTTCACAGGGGCGGAAAATGAGCAGTTCTTC; cdr3_aa: CASSFTGAENEQFF; d_call: TRBD1; clone_size: NA; v_call: TRBV5-1; j_call: TRBJ2-1